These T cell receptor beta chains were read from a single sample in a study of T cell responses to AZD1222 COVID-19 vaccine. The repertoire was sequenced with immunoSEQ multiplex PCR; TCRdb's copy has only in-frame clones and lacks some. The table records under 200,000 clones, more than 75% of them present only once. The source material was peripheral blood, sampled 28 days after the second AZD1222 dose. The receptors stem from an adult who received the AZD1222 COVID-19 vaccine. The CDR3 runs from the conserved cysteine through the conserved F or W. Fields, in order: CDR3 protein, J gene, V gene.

CDR3aa: CASSFRDRGLMGAFF
j_gene: TRBJ1-1
v_gene: TRBV5-6

CDR3aa: CASSPAGPGKQYF
j_gene: TRBJ2-7
v_gene: TRBV5-6

CDR3aa: CASSLGVSANSPLHF
j_gene: TRBJ1-6
v_gene: TRBV11-2

CDR3aa: CASSQGSGSLNTGELFF
j_gene: TRBJ2-2
v_gene: TRBV3-1/TRBV3-2

CDR3aa: CASSEGRGINQPQHF
j_gene: TRBJ1-5
v_gene: TRBV6-1

CDR3aa: CASSQPGRGSGSTEAFF
j_gene: TRBJ1-1
v_gene: TRBV4-1

CDR3aa: CASSSLVARGRGRNTEAFF
j_gene: TRBJ1-1
v_gene: TRBV7-9

CDR3aa: CASSLFAGGYNEQFF
j_gene: TRBJ2-1
v_gene: TRBV5-4

CDR3aa: CASSWGGENSPLHF
j_gene: TRBJ1-6
v_gene: TRBV4-1

CDR3aa: CASSFGQEDTQYF
j_gene: TRBJ2-3
v_gene: TRBV7-3

CDR3aa: CASSYKTGTTEAFF
j_gene: TRBJ1-1
v_gene: TRBV7-9

CDR3aa: CASKTGPREGNTEAFF
j_gene: TRBJ1-1
v_gene: TRBV7-2

CDR3aa: CASSPQGNQPQHF
j_gene: TRBJ1-5
v_gene: TRBV12-3/TRBV12-4

CDR3aa: CASSQDGTGGSTEAFF
j_gene: TRBJ1-1
v_gene: TRBV4-2

CDR3aa: CATSPRTGSTEAFF
j_gene: TRBJ1-1
v_gene: TRBV15

CDR3aa: CASSRSVGTGIHEQYF
j_gene: TRBJ2-7
v_gene: TRBV6-6

CDR3aa: CASSDRRGTSTDTQYF
j_gene: TRBJ2-3
v_gene: TRBV6-4

CDR3aa: CASSQDLGSSNEQFF
j_gene: TRBJ2-1
v_gene: TRBV4-3

CDR3aa: CASSPRQANSGNTIYF
j_gene: TRBJ1-3
v_gene: TRBV7-8

CDR3aa: CASSYRGPPYEQYF
j_gene: TRBJ2-7
v_gene: TRBV6-5

CDR3aa: CASTRTSGGNNEQFF
j_gene: TRBJ2-1
v_gene: TRBV2

CDR3aa: CASSPWTRDSPLHF
j_gene: TRBJ1-6
v_gene: TRBV9

CDR3aa: CASSLAGDSPLHF
j_gene: TRBJ1-6
v_gene: TRBV19

CDR3aa: CASSIGRGYGYTF
j_gene: TRBJ1-2
v_gene: TRBV19

CDR3aa: CASSLPSQPQHF
j_gene: TRBJ1-5
v_gene: TRBV12-3/TRBV12-4

CDR3aa: CASSPQGVSNQPQHF
j_gene: TRBJ1-5
v_gene: TRBV19

CDR3aa: CASSPRGDTEAFF
j_gene: TRBJ1-1
v_gene: TRBV4-1

CDR3aa: CASRVRSGDTEAFF
j_gene: TRBJ1-1
v_gene: TRBV6-5

CDR3aa: CASSSRQTNYGYTF
j_gene: TRBJ1-2
v_gene: TRBV6-6

CDR3aa: CASSPRGTQGGTEAFF
j_gene: TRBJ1-1
v_gene: TRBV18